A single sample gave rise to the 21 T cell receptor beta chains below, sequenced in a study of OX40 agonist ivuxolimab in advanced cancers. Method: immunoSEQ multiplex PCR; TCRdb's copy keeps in-frame clones and lacks some. The sample records about 96,000 clones, 84% being singletons. Here the sequenced sample was CD4+ or CD8+ T cells sorted from blood, taken in a trial of the OX40 agonist ivuxolimab. These receptors all come from an adult with an advanced solid tumor such as melanoma, head and neck, liver or kidney cancer.

The chain uses TRBV18 and TRBJ1-1; 7 nucleotides align to TRBD1. Germline V gives CDR1 KGHSH, CDR2 LQKENI. The CDR3 has 15 amino acids. J lost 4 bases, V lost 4 bases, and 9 bases had no gene match. The chain's CDR3 is CASSRPTQGVTEAFF. In nucleotides, the CDR3 is TGTGCCAGCTCACGCCCGACCCAGGGGGTCACTGAAGCTTTCTTT. Supplemented by reference TRBV18 and TRBJ1-1, the full variable domain reads NAGVMQNPRHLVRRRGQEARLRCSPMKGHSHVYWYRQLPEEGLKFMVYLQKENIIDESGMPKERFSAEFPKEGPSILRIQQVVRGDSAAYFCASSRPTQGVTEAFFGQGTRLTVV.

This chain connects TRBV7-9 to TRBJ2-7; D might be TRBD1 (6 bases). Germline V gene lookup returns CDR1 SEHNR and CDR2 FQNEAQ (reference sequence). The ends were cut back, 5 bases at V and 6 bases at J, with 11 bases in the middle. The CDR3 consists of 12 residues. In nucleotides, the CDR3 is TGTGCCAGCAGCCGCACCAGGGGCGAGCAGTACTTC. Protein: CASSRTRGEQYF.

The CDR3 region is CASSAASRGHYGYTF. For the CDR3, the DNA is TGCGCCAGCAGCGCCGCCTCCAGGGGCCACTATGGCTACACCTTC. The V and J genes are TRBV5-1 and TRBJ1-2; tentatively, D is TRBD1 (6 bases). The germline V gene has CDR1 SGHRS and CDR2 YFSETQ. Between the trimmed V and J ends, which lost 4 bases and 3 bases, there was a span of 16 bases. The CDR3 loop spans 15 amino acids.

V gene TRBV19 combines with J gene TRBJ1-2; D is unclear. Trimming removed 0 bases at V and 5 bases at J, with 7 bases between. The CDR3 consists of 13 residues. The V gene's germline CDR1 is LNHDA and CDR2 SQIVND (reference sequence). CDR3 in amino acids: CASSIEIRYGYTF. The CDR3 nucleotides read TGTGCCAGTAGTATAGAGATCAGATATGGCTACACCTTC.

The rearrangement uses TRBV6-1 and TRBJ1-1; tentatively, D is TRBD1 (6 bases). In germline, CDR1 is MNHNS, CDR2 SASEGT. The CDR3 length is 14 residues. With 2 bases removed from V and 3 bases from J, the gap between germline ends came to 10 bases. CDR3 coding DNA: TGTGCCAGCAGTGAATTTGAGGGGGACACTGAAGCTTTCTTT. This gives the protein CASSEFEGDTEAFF.

The chain employs TRBV10-2 and TRBJ2-5, with 8 positions matching TRBD1. This CDR3 has 15 residues. The germline V gene has CDR1 WSHSY and CDR2 SAAADI. V dropped 2 bases and J dropped 4; count of bases not matched to a gene: 6. The CDR3 region is CASSEAGGVGETQYF. CDR3 nucleotide sequence: TGCGCCAGCAGTGAGGCAGGGGGCGTCGGAGAGACCCAGTACTTC.

This chain uses TRBV5-1 with TRBJ2-1; 11 nucleotides agree with TRBD2. The CDR3 has 16 residues. Germline V gene lookup returns CDR1 SGHRS and CDR2 YFSETQ. Trimming took 7 bases from V and 2 from J; bases not matched to a gene: 8. CDR3: CASSPTSGATYNEQFF. The DNA of the CDR3 is TGCGCCAGCTCACCGACTAGCGGGGCGACCTACAATGAGCAGTTCTTC.

V and J are TRBV9 and TRBJ2-3, with D possibly matching TRBD2 (5 bases). V was clipped by 0 bases and J by 4 bases, with 6 bases between them. This CDR3 has 13 residues. The germline V gene has CDR1 SGDLS and CDR2 YYNGEE. The DNA of the CDR3 is TGTGCCAGCAGCGTAGAGGAGGCAGATACGCAGTATTTT. Protein product: CASSVEEADTQYF. Together with reference TRBV9 and TRBJ2-3, the CDR3 gives the full variable domain: DSGVTQTPKHLITATGQRVTLRCSPRSGDLSVYWYQQSLDQGLQFLIQYYNGEERAKGNILERFSAQQFPDLHSELNLSSLELGDSALYFCASSVEEADTQYFGPGTRLTVL.

The V call is TRBV2, the J call TRBJ1-2; no clear D gene. The CDR3 sequence is 13 residues long. Germline V lookup: CDR1 SNHLY, CDR2 FYNNEI. The V gene lost 4 bases and the J gene lost 4 bases, with 10 bases spanning the gap. CDR3 residues: CASSAGRSYGYTF. CDR3 DNA: TGTGCCAGCAGTGCCGGCAGAAGCTATGGCTACACCTTC.

The chain employs TRBV7-2 and TRBJ1-1, with D possibly TRBD1 on 5 matching bases. Trimming removed 2 bases from V and 0 bases from J, with 10 bases in between. The germline gives CDR1 SGHTA, CDR2 FQGNSA. CDR3 length: 15 residues. The CDR3 region is CASSLYPGMNTEAFF. The CDR3 DNA follows: TGTGCCAGCAGCTTATACCCAGGGATGAACACTGAAGCTTTCTTT.

The chain is built from TRBV29-1 and TRBJ2-1; TRBD2 might be the D (6 bases). Germline V gene sequence: CDR1 SQVTM, CDR2 ANQGSEA. The CDR3 extends over 19 amino acids. The V and J ends lost 0 bases and 4 bases respectively, with 25 bases between them. The CDR3 protein is CSVEDLGSGLSSSYNEQFF. CDR3 nucleotides: TGCAGCGTTGAAGATCTCGGTAGCGGCCTCTCCTCATCATACAATGAGCAGTTCTTC.

This clone was counted once. The chain combines TRBV7-3 with TRBJ2-1, with 14 bases that match TRBD2. The CDR3 runs 21 residues. From germline, CDR1 is SGHTA and CDR2 FQGTGA. V gave up 2 bases and J gave up 0 bases; unmatched junction bases: 12. The CDR3 is CASSLAPPGLAGVGSYNEQFF. CDR3 DNA sequence: TGTGCCAGCAGCTTAGCTCCCCCGGGACTAGCGGGGGTCGGCTCCTACAATGAGCAGTTCTTC. The full variable domain, its missing parts supplied by reference TRBV7-3 and TRBJ2-1, is GAGVSQTPSNKVTEKGKYVELRCDPISGHTALYWYRQSLGQGPEFLIYFQGTGAADDSGLPNDRFFAVRPEGSVSTLKIQRTERGDSAVYLCASSLAPPGLAGVGSYNEQFFGPGTRLTVL.

V is TRBV9 and J is TRBJ1-2; D may be TRBD1 (5 bases). V lost 3 bases and J 8 bases, leaving 17 bases between the germline ends. This CDR3 has 14 residues. Germline CDR1 SGDLS, CDR2 YYNGEE. DNA of the CDR3: TGTGCCAGCAGCGGCCCCATCGCGGGGGACGGCTACACCTTC. This codes for CASSGPIAGDGYTF.

The CDR3: CASSTLQGAADTQYF. In DNA, the CDR3 is TGCGCCAGCAGTACACTACAGGGGGCGGCAGATACGCAGTATTTT. V and J are TRBV5-1 and TRBJ2-3; 9 nucleotides match TRBD1. Trimming took 5 bases from V and 4 from J; bases not matched to a gene: 8. CDR3 length: 15 amino acids. Germline CDR1 SGHRS, CDR2 YFSETQ.

The chain couples TRBV7-2 to TRBJ1-1, with D tentatively TRBD1 (6 bases). From germline, CDR1 is SGHTA and CDR2 FQGNSA. The CDR3 contains 15 residues. V was pared by 5 bases and J by 4 bases, with 17 bases between. The CDR3 nucleotides read TGTGCCAGCAGCCCTGAACAGGGAGTAGCCACTGAAGCTTTCTTT. This sequence encodes CASSPEQGVATEAFF.

The chain carries TRBV4-3 and TRBJ2-2; the D gene is possibly TRBD2 (5 bases). V gave up 4 bases and J gave up 5 bases, with 8 bases separating them. CDR1 and CDR2 from the germline V gene are LGHNA and YSLEER. CDR3 length equals 13 residues. Here the CDR3 reads CASSLTGTGELFF. The CDR3 nucleotides read TGCGCCAGCAGCCTGACGGGGACCGGGGAGCTGTTTTTT.

Here the CDR3 reads CASSPQWDRLSYEQYF. CDR3 bases: TGTGCCAGCTCACCACAGTGGGACAGGCTTTCCTACGAGCAGTACTTC. The chain uses TRBV18 and TRBJ2-7, with 8 positions matching TRBD1. V gave up 1 base and J gave up 1 base; unmatched junction bases: 6. The CDR3 has 16 amino acids. The germline CDR1 and CDR2 sequences are KGHSH and LQKENI.

The chain employs TRBV4-3 and TRBJ2-3, with 9 nucleotides matching TRBD1. Germline CDR1 reads LGHNA; CDR2 reads YSLEER. This CDR3 has 18 residues. The V gene end was trimmed by 0 bases and the J gene end by 0 bases; junction bases not matched to a gene: 7. DNA of the CDR3: TGCGCCAGCAGCCAAGATTTTTGGACAGGGGACAGCACAGATACGCAGTATTTT. Its protein product is CASSQDFWTGDSTDTQYF.

V and J are TRBV18 and TRBJ2-2; D tentatively reads TRBD1 or TRBD2 (5 bases each). Trimming cost V 4 bases and J 5 bases, with 20 bases left between them. The CDR3 has 17 amino acids. Germline V CDR1 and CDR2: KGHSH, LQKENI. The CDR3 DNA reads TGTGCCAGCTCACTCCTCTCCGGGACCGAAATTACCGGGGAGCTGTTTTTT. As protein: CASSLLSGTEITGELFF. The full variable domain, completed using reference TRBV18 and TRBJ2-2, is NAGVMQNPRHLVRRRGQEARLRCSPMKGHSHVYWYRQLPEEGLKFMVYLQKENIIDESGMPKERFSAEFPKEGPSILRIQQVVRGDSAAYFCASSLLSGTEITGELFFGEGSRLTVL.

This clone has just one count. This sequence joins TRBV15 and TRBJ2-2; TRBD2 matches at 9 bases. This CDR3 is built from 17 residues. CDR1 and CDR2 (germline): LNHNV, YYDKDF (reference sequence). Trimming at V came to 0 bases and at J to 4 bases, leaving 6 bases not matched to a gene. CDR3 amino acids: CATSRDTGLARTGELFF. In nucleotides, the CDR3 is TGTGCCACCAGCAGAGACACCGGACTAGCGCGCACCGGGGAGCTGTTTTTT.

The chain has TRBV5-6 and TRBJ2-2; the D is unclear. CDR3 length: 14 residues. The germline V gene encodes CDR1 SGHDT and CDR2 YYEEEE. V was trimmed by 4 bases and J by 5 bases, leaving 12 bases between them. For the CDR3, the DNA is TGTGCCAGCAGCCCCAGCGCCAAAACCGGGGAGCTGTTTTTT. Translating gives CASSPSAKTGELFF.